This entry lists 9 T cell receptor beta chains sequenced from one sample in a study of immune reconstitution after stem cell transplant in scleroderma (dated by TCRdb to the late 2010s). Receptor amplification or capture employed RT-PCR. This sample was sequenced with an Illumina MiSeq. TCRdb redid the processing of the public reads, applying fastp at Q25 and MiXCR, and retained in-frame beta chains. Rows are unified per CDR3 protein, each entry keeping the most common DNA and genes. For this sample the table gives about 3,600 distinct CDR3 sequences, of which roughly 6.4% were detected only once. The ten largest clones take up over 15% of the sample. The sample was gathered before or after autologous hematopoietic stem cell transplantation (not recorded which). Every receptor here comes from a female donor with systemic sclerosis. Donor details come from another sample of the same person, matched by shared clones.

This clonotype turned up a few times. The chain is built from TRBV7-9 and TRBJ2-1; a possible D gene is TRBD2 (5 bases). There are 15 residues in the CDR3. The V gene's germline CDR1 is SEHNR and CDR2 FQNEAQ (reference sequence). The V gene lost 5 bases and the J gene lost 1 base, with 12 bases spanning the gap. The CDR3 here is CASSVSLVSYNEQFF. CDR3 nucleotides: TGTGCCAGCAGCGTCTCACTAGTTTCCTACAATGAGCAGTTCTTC.

In this sample, this clonotype is large. The chain carries TRBV20-1 and TRBJ2-3; 12 bases match TRBD2. Germline CDR1 and CDR2: DFQATT and SNEGSKA (reference sequence). V lost 5 bases and J lost 7; bases outside the gene matches: 7. The CDR3 has 14 residues. CDR3 coding DNA: TGCAGTGCTCCCCGGACTAGCGGGGTCTATACGCAGTATTTT. This gives the protein CSAPRTSGVYTQYF.

V usage is TRBV19 and J usage is TRBJ2-3; the match to TRBD1 covers 8 bases. Germline CDR1 LNHDA, CDR2 SQIVND (reference sequence). The CDR3 has 14 amino acids. Germline trimming cut 11 bases from V and 4 bases from J; bases unmatched to any gene: 11. DNA of the CDR3: TGTGCCCTTAGGGACAGGCGGAGATCAGATACGCAGTATTTT. Its protein product is CALRDRRRSDTQYF.

By proportion, this clonotype is medium-sized. The genes are TRBV6-5 and TRBJ2-1, with a tentative D call TRBD1 (5 bases). The V end was cut by 5 bases, the J end by 4 bases, with 6 bases between. Per the germline V gene, CDR1 is MNHEY and CDR2 is SVGAGI. The CDR3 totals 12 residues. This chain's CDR3 is CASSGAYNEQFF. The CDR3 DNA sequence: TGTGCCAGCAGTGGGGCGTACAATGAGCAGTTCTTC.

By sample share, this clonotype is medium-sized. This sequence joins TRBV21-1 and TRBJ1-6. TRBV21-1 is marked as a pseudogene. This CDR3 contains 14 residues. The CDR3 here is CASSKRGDNSPLHF. CDR3 coding DNA: TGTGCCAGCAGCAAACGAGGCGATAATTCACCCCTCCACTTT.

In its sample, this clonotype ranks as medium-sized. The V gene is TRBV7-6, the J gene TRBJ2-1, with 8 nucleotides matching TRBD2. Germline loops: CDR1 SGHVS, CDR2 FNYEAQ. Germline trimming cut 3 bases from V and 0 bases from J; bases unmatched to any gene: 4. There are 16 residues in the CDR3. The CDR3 DNA sequence: TGTGCCAGCAGCTTGACTAGCGAAAGCTCCTACAATGAGCAGTTCTTC. This gives the protein CASSLTSESSYNEQFF.

The chain links TRBV5-1 to TRBJ2-1; tentatively, D is TRBD2 (6 bases). This CDR3 is 17 amino acids long. The germline CDR1 and CDR2 sequences are SGHRS and YFSETQ. V lost 4 bases and J 2 bases, leaving 19 bases between the germline ends. In DNA form, the CDR3 reads TGCGCCAGCAGCCCCAGGGCCCCTGGGGGGACCTACAATGAGCAGTTCTTC. Its protein product is CASSPRAPGGTYNEQFF.

Sample share makes this clonotype medium-sized. The chain joins TRBV7-2 to TRBJ2-7; 10 bases are a match to TRBD1. CDR1 is SGHTA and CDR2 is FQGNSA in the germline V gene. V lost 5 bases, J lost 8 bases, and 6 bases stayed unmatched. CDR3 length equals 13 residues. The CDR3 sequence: CASSMGTGAQQYF. The CDR3 DNA is TGTGCCAGCAGCATGGGGACAGGGGCACAGCAGTACTTC. Combining the CDR3 with reference TRBV7-2 and TRBJ2-7 gives the whole variable domain GAGVSQSPSNKVTEKGKDVELRCDPISGHTALYWYRQSLGQGLEFLIYFQGNSAPDKSGLPSDRFSAERTGGSVSTLTIQRTQQEDSAVYLCASSMGTGAQQYFGPGTRLTVT.

This chain connects TRBV18 to TRBJ2-2; D is ambiguous. The CDR3 has 14 residues. V shed 4 bases and J shed 2 bases, with 8 bases lying between them. Germline V gene sequence: CDR1 KGHSH, CDR2 LQKENI. The DNA for the CDR3 is TGTGCCAGCTCACTACTGGCAAACACCGGGGAGCTGTTTTTT. Residues: CASSLLANTGELFF. Filled out from reference TRBV18 and TRBJ2-2, the complete variable domain reads NAGVMQNPRHLVRRRGQEARLRCSPMKGHSHVYWYRQLPEEGLKFMVYLQKENIIDESGMPKERFSAEFPKEGPSILRIQQVVRGDSAAYFCASSLLANTGELFFGEGSRLTVL.